One and the same sample provided the 29 T cell receptor beta chains below, sequenced in a study of CXCR3-negative and CXCR3-positive naive CD8 T cells. Each TRB cDNA library was prepared by 5' RACE (with UMI labels). One entry per CDR3 protein, without DNA, is what TCRdb gives after re-calling the 5' RACE reads. Recorded for this sample: about 56,000 distinct CDR3 sequences. The sample consisted of memory CD8+ T cells from blood. The receptors were gathered from a human donor in good health. Some clones in this sample may be carry-over from other donors' samples.

This rearrangement joins TRBV20-1 to TRBJ2-3; TCRdb's assignment of TRBD1 cannot be checked, as there is no DNA. This CDR3 comprises 13 residues. Germline lookup yields CDR1 DFQATT and CDR2 SNEGSKA (reference sequence). The CDR3: CSAAGTSTDTQYF.

The gene calls are TRBV29-1 and TRBJ1-4; absent DNA, TCRdb's TRBD1 call cannot be checked. Germline CDR1 is SQVTM and CDR2 is ANQGSEA. This CDR3 is built from 14 residues. The CDR3 is CSVEGDREDEKLFF.

This rearrangement joins TRBV28 to TRBJ2-2; checking the TCRdb D call of TRBD2 is not possible without DNA. The germline V gene has CDR1 MDHEN and CDR2 SYDVKM. The CDR3 is 16 residues long. The CDR3 sequence: CASSPGTSGDTGELFF.

This chain links TRBV5-5 with TRBJ2-1; the TCRdb call, TRBD1, lacks DNA for checking. CDR3 length equals 14 residues. Germline lookup yields CDR1 SGHKS and CDR2 YYEKEE (reference sequence). CDR3 in amino acids: CASSLGRRGNEQFF.

The rearrangement uses TRBV27 and TRBJ2-2. Germline V gene sequence: CDR1 MNHEY, CDR2 SMNVEV (reference sequence). The CDR3 has 12 residues. This chain's CDR3 is CASSFSTGELFF.

The rearrangement links TRBV6-2 or TRBV6-3 to TRBJ2-7; TCRdb gives TRBD1 as the D gene, but with no DNA this cannot be confirmed. CDR3 length equals 12 residues. Germline values: CDR1 MNHEY, CDR2 SVGEGT. The chain's CDR3 is CASRGQGYEQYF.

The J gene is TRBJ2-1, the V gene TRBV14; with no DNA, the TCRdb D assignment of TRBD1 cannot be verified. Germline CDR1 reads SGHDN; CDR2 reads FVKESK. CDR3 length equals 16 residues. The CDR3 protein is CASSQGTGRTYNEQFF.

The V call is TRBV20-1, the J call TRBJ2-7; TCRdb proposes TRBD2, but this gene call is untestable without DNA. Germline values: CDR1 DFQATT, CDR2 SNEGSKA (reference sequence). CDR3 size: 13 residues. CDR3 in amino acids: CSATGLDDYEQYF.

V gene TRBV7-8 combines with J gene TRBJ2-1; without DNA, the TCRdb call of TRBD1 cannot be checked. Germline CDR1 is SGHVS and CDR2 is FQNEAQ. CDR3 length: 13 residues. The chain's CDR3 is CASSFPGYNEQFF.

The chain couples TRBV27 to TRBJ1-2. The germline V gene encodes CDR1 MNHEY and CDR2 SMNVEV (reference sequence). CDR3 size: 13 residues. The CDR3 sequence is CASSLSPLDGYTF.

This sequence joins TRBV7-2 and TRBJ2-1; as DNA is missing, the TRBD1 call by TCRdb cannot be tested. Germline V gene sequence: CDR1 SGHTA, CDR2 FQGNSA. The CDR3 totals 16 residues. CDR3 region: CASSFENGIRDNEQFF.

J is TRBJ2-6 and V is TRBV29-1; TCRdb calls TRBD2, which cannot be checked without DNA. The CDR3 covers 14 residues. The germline gives CDR1 SQVTM, CDR2 ANQGSEA. Here the CDR3 reads CSVSEGSFANVLTF. Supplemented by reference TRBV29-1 and TRBJ2-6, the full variable domain reads SAVISQKPSRDICQRGTSLTIQCQVDSQVTMMFWYRQQPGQSLTLIATANQGSEATYESGFVIDKFPISRPNLTFSTLTVSNMSPEDSSIYLCSVSEGSFANVLTFGAGSRLTVL.

V is TRBV12-3 or TRBV12-4 and J is TRBJ2-1; the TCRdb D gene call, TRBD2, has no DNA to confirm it. The CDR3 length is 15 residues. The CDR3 is CASSSWLAGYNEQFF.

This chain uses TRBV14 with TRBJ2-3; absent DNA, TCRdb's TRBD2 call cannot be checked. The CDR3 runs to 16 residues. Germline lookup yields CDR1 SGHDN and CDR2 FVKESK. CDR3 sequence: CASSYATSGVSDTQYF.

The V and J genes are TRBV20-1 and TRBJ2-7; TCRdb's D gene call, TRBD1, goes unchecked for lack of DNA. This CDR3 region has 15 residues. The germline gives CDR1 DFQATT, CDR2 SNEGSKA (reference sequence). The CDR3 region is CSAREDGGLSYEQYF.

V gene TRBV12-3 or TRBV12-4 combines with J gene TRBJ2-1; with no DNA, the TCRdb D assignment of TRBD2 cannot be verified. This CDR3 is 16 amino acids long. The CDR3 protein is CASSTRLGRSYNEQFF.

V usage is TRBV28 and J usage is TRBJ2-7; TCRdb's D call, TRBD2, is unchecked because there is no DNA. The CDR3 is 13 amino acids. CDR1 and CDR2 from the germline V gene are MDHEN and SYDVKM. CDR3 loop: CASSSRLAYEQYF.

V and J are TRBV29-1 and TRBJ1-2; the D gene TCRdb calls, TRBD1, cannot be checked with no DNA. The germline CDR1 and CDR2 sequences are SQVTM and ANQGSEA. This CDR3 is 13 amino acids long. The CDR3 sequence is CSVDPGSNYGYTF. The variable domain in full, with the rest retrieved from reference TRBV29-1 and TRBJ1-2, is SAVISQKPSRDICQRGTSLTIQCQVDSQVTMMFWYRQQPGQSLTLIATANQGSEATYESGFVIDKFPISRPNLTFSTLTVSNMSPEDSSIYLCSVDPGSNYGYTFGSGTRLTVV.

This chain joins TRBV13 and TRBJ2-7; TCRdb reports TRBD1, a call that lacks DNA to check it against. The CDR3 runs to 14 residues. Germline loops: CDR1 PRHDT, CDR2 FYEKMQ (reference sequence). The CDR3 sequence: CASSLQGAGNEQYF.

The chain carries TRBV9 and TRBJ2-3; TCRdb returns TRBD2, unconfirmable since there is no DNA. CDR3 length: 15 amino acids. The germline gives CDR1 SGDLS, CDR2 YYNGEE. CDR3 loop: CASSVVSGSTDTQYF.

The CDR3 spells CASSEAGQGMEEQYF. V is TRBV6-4 and J is TRBJ2-7; the D call from TCRdb, TRBD1, cannot be confirmed without DNA. The CDR3 runs 15 residues. Germline V gene sequence: CDR1 MRHNA, CDR2 SNTAGT.

The chain carries TRBV5-5 and TRBJ2-2. CDR1 is SGHKS, CDR2 YYEKEE, per germline (reference sequence). The CDR3 runs to 15 residues. The CDR3 sequence is CASSWDIPEAGELFF.

The CDR3 region is CASSSGINTGELFF. This chain links TRBV7-6 with TRBJ2-2; lacking DNA, the TRBD1 call made by TCRdb goes unchecked. Germline assignment: CDR1 SGHVS and CDR2 FNYEAQ. The CDR3 extends over 14 amino acids.

The chain joins TRBV29-1 to TRBJ2-7; absent DNA, TCRdb's TRBD1 call cannot be checked. Germline V gives CDR1 SQVTM, CDR2 ANQGSEA. This CDR3 is 16 amino acids long. The CDR3 is CSVAGSPGTGTYEQYF.

V gene TRBV29-1 combines with J gene TRBJ2-5. CDR1 SQVTM and CDR2 ANQGSEA come from the germline V gene. The CDR3 covers 11 residues. The CDR3 spells CSVEGLAVGNF. The full variable domain, completed using reference TRBV29-1 and TRBJ2-5, is SAVISQKPSRDICQRGTSLTIQCQVDSQVTMMFWYRQQPGQSLTLIATANQGSEATYESGFVIDKFPISRPNLTFSTLTVSNMSPEDSSIYLCSVEGLAVGNFGPGTRLLVL.

The chain uses TRBV7-9 and TRBJ2-5. CDR1 and CDR2 from the germline V gene are SEHNR and FQNEAQ (reference sequence). The CDR3 is 14 amino acids. CDR3 sequence reads: CASSPDGERETQYF.

The chain uses TRBV15 and TRBJ1-1; checking the TCRdb D call of TRBD1 is not possible without DNA. This CDR3 comprises 14 residues. Germline V gene data show CDR1 as LNHNV and CDR2 as YYDKDF (reference sequence). CDR3: CAASREMEGAEAFF.

The chain joins TRBV5-1 to TRBJ2-3. The CDR3 is 16 amino acids. Per germline, CDR1 SGHRS and CDR2 YFSETQ. The CDR3 here is CASSSAWAGGTDTQYF.

The CDR3 sequence: CASSSGHGMFF. The chain is built from TRBV7-3 and TRBJ2-1. This CDR3 contains 11 residues. The germline V gene has CDR1 SGHTA and CDR2 FQGTGA. The variable domain in full, with the rest retrieved from reference TRBV7-3 and TRBJ2-1, is GAGVSQTPSNKVTEKGKYVELRCDPISGHTALYWYRQSLGQGPEFLIYFQGTGAADDSGLPNDRFFAVRPEGSVSTLKIQRTERGDSAVYLCASSSGHGMFFGPGTRLTVL.